A selection of T cell receptor beta chains follows, all from one sample in a study of CD8+ T cells in alopecia areata. Sequencing used immunoSEQ multiplex PCR; TCRdb keeps in-frame clones, though not all of them. The table includes 180,000 or so clones, about three fifths detected once. Sequencing used CD4+ T cells sorted from blood, obtained between weeks 55 and 65, from a patient treated with tofacitinib. Receptors were obtained from a human donor with alopecia areata. Each CDR3 is given with its conserved first and last residue. D genes are given only for firm matches. The size of a clone is reported for some rows only, either as once, few or many, or as a class for expanded clones.

cdr3_aa cdr3_nt v_call d_call j_call clone_size
CASHTSGGRDTQYF TGTGCCAGCCATACTAGCGGGGGGAGAGATACGCAGTATTTT TRBV5-6 TRBD2 TRBJ2-3 NA
CATSSLRENSPLHF TGTGCCACCAGCAGCCTAAGGGAAAATTCACCCCTCCACTTT TRBV15 NA TRBJ1-6 NA
CASRVGPLQETQYF TGCGCCAGCAGGGTGGGACCGCTACAAGAGACCCAGTACTTC TRBV5-1 NA TRBJ2-5 NA
CASSFDKAGANVLTF TGTGCCAGCAGTTTCGATAAGGCTGGGGCCAACGTCCTGACTTTC TRBV27 NA TRBJ2-6 NA
CASSLVAGGTGELFF TGCGCCAGCAGCCTCGTCGCAGGCGGGACCGGGGAGCTGTTTTTT TRBV5-1 NA TRBJ2-2 few
CASSPSRDTQYF TGCGCCAGCAGCCCGAGCCGGGATACGCAGTATTTT TRBV5-1 NA TRBJ2-3 NA
CAWEGQSNSPLHF TGTGCCTGGGAGGGACAGTCTAATTCACCCCTCCACTTT TRBV30 TRBD1 TRBJ1-6 once
CSANEQGNEQYF TGCAGCGCTAACGAACAGGGGAACGAGCAGTACTTC TRBV29-1 TRBD1 TRBJ2-7 NA
CASTPSTGRSYEQYF TGCGCCAGCACCCCGTCGACAGGGCGATCCTACGAGCAGTACTTC TRBV5-1 TRBD1 TRBJ2-7 NA
CASSLDEPTTDTQYF TGCGCCAGCAGCTTGGATGAGCCAACCACAGATACGCAGTATTTT TRBV5-1 NA TRBJ2-3 once
CSVDGTGYEQYF TGCAGCGTTGACGGGACAGGCTACGAGCAGTACTTC TRBV29-1 TRBD1 TRBJ2-7 NA
CASRLTGNTEAFF TGTGCCAGCAGGCTGACAGGGAATACTGAAGCTTTCTTT TRBV2 TRBD1 TRBJ1-1 NA
CASSLGTEAFF TGCGCCAGCAGCTTGGGAACTGAAGCTTTCTTT TRBV5-1 NA TRBJ1-1 once
CASSYTAGIRADTQYF TGTGCCAGCAGCTATACCGCTGGGATTCGCGCAGATACGCAGTATTTT TRBV7-9 NA TRBJ2-3 NA
CSVARDRARTF TGCAGCGTTGCCCGGGACAGGGCCAGGACCTTC TRBV29-1 TRBD1 TRBJ1-2 NA